The sequence of this T cell receptor beta chain was determined in a study of PD-1 blockade in classical Hodgkin lymphoma (TCRdb year 2020). Context from the whole study: Nivolumab dosing was 3 mg/kg intravenously every 2 weeks, continuing until either disease progression or unacceptable toxicity. The study used CyTOF and TCR beta sequencing to define a peripheral blood immune signature of response to PD-1 blockade in classical Hodgkin lymphoma.

Study-wide conclusions, independent of this receptor: Trial patients with a complete response had baseline diversity similar to that of newly diagnosed patients, while partial responders and progressors had significantly lower diversity. Baseline TCR diversity was reported to be lower in newly diagnosed patients than in healthy donors and to be lower still in relapsed/refractory patients. Lower diversity was seen in patients whose nivolumab began less than 1 year after ASCT, and these patients were left out of later analyses so that immune reconstitution would not confound the results. A significant rise by C4D1 was seen in CD4+ but not CD8+ TCR diversity (p=0.0027 vs p=0.16), with the rise being most apparent in complete responders (p=0.02). The study covered only a single clinical trial cohort, and the causes of the repertoire differences, possibly disease activity or prior therapy, were still not defined.

The meaning of the sample's time point label: cycle 1 day 1 (C1D1), immediately before nivolumab initiation. All trial patients had relapsed after autologous stem cell transplantation, with cohorts A, B and C differing in prior brentuximab vedotin exposure. The trial cohort comprised some 60 patients with relapsed/refractory classical Hodgkin lymphoma whose best overall responses were complete response, partial response or progressive disease. In the multi-cohort phase II CheckMate 205 trial, trial patients received single-agent nivolumab. An independent review committee assessed best overall response by applying the 2007 International Working Group response criteria. PBMCs from the trial were collected at three points: immediately before nivolumab initiation (C1D1), and during therapy at cycle 2 day 1 and cycle 4 day 1. Peripheral blood was collected in 8 mL Vacutainer Cell Preparation Tubes, from which PBMCs were isolated by centrifugation and then cryopreserved.

This clone was counted only a few times. There is no known antigen for this receptor. Base qualities were left out, and no much larger clone turns up one base away. The Qiagen DNeasy kit was used to extract genomic DNA both from unsorted PBMCs and from the negatively selected CD4+ and CD8+ fractions. Using primers that anneal to V and J segments, immunoSEQ multiplex PCR amplified the TCR beta CDR3 regions. A synthetic immune receptor repertoire was used to minimize amplification bias, and any residual bias was removed computationally once sequencing was done. The study's processing was this. Repertoire diversity was quantified as the Shannon entropy index using custom Python scripts. Unsorted, CD4+ and CD8+ repertoires were analyzed separately, except in combined analyses where CD4+ and CD8+ sequences were merged in silico. Clonal expansion was defined as at least a 2-fold frequency increase after treatment relative to C1D1, with a pseudocount of 0.5 for undetected baseline clones. Clones with 0 or 1 copy at C1D1 were classified as singleton clones, and clones with 2 or more copies were classified as non-singleton clones. Clones expanded in unsorted samples were labelled as CD4+, CD8+ or unknown by matching protein sequences in sorted samples from the same patient. Wilcoxon tests on paired samples were used to test diversity changes from C1D1 to C4D1. TCRdb mirrors the immuneACCESS table, restricted to in-frame sequences. Some clones are absent from its copies; in checked studies, under half trace to an unresolved V gene, and the reason for the others is unknown. V and J calls plus clone size are reproduced from that table; the DNA served to infer D and trimming. The table for this sample lists tens of thousands of clones; around 75% of them were counted only once. The ten largest clones take up under 25% of the sample.

Source: peripheral blood mononuclear cells (PBMCs), taken at baseline. The receptor's source is a human donor with classical Hodgkin lymphoma.

In nucleotide form, the sequence is TGTGCCAGCAGTTCAAATACAGATACGCAGTATTTT. The resulting protein is CASSSNTDTQYF. The rearranged segments are TRBV7-8 and TRBJ2-3, with an unclear D gene assignment. Via the germline V gene, CDR1 is SGHVS and CDR2 FQNEAQ. Cut back by 6 bases and 3 bases, the V and J ends lie 7 bases apart. From cysteine to phenylalanine, the CDR3 is 12 amino acids long. The kept DNA is CDR3 alone, 36 bases in frame from the first base.